This TCR beta chain was profiled in a study of tumor-infiltrating lymphocytes in primary liver carcinoma. Out of unsorted whole blood came the blood RNA, and germline DNA was extracted as well. No treatment had been given to the patients, who were chronically infected with HBV. What was collected before surgery was around 4 milliliters of peripheral blood. Comments on this clonotype: It may be a read error: a sequence one base away is much more abundant.

V lost 4 bases, J lost 7 bases, and 7 bases stayed unmatched. The CDR3 is made up of 13 amino acids. Germline V gives CDR1 MNHEY, CDR2 SVGEGT. Using a constant-region primer together with ProtoScript II reverse transcriptase, TCR beta cDNA was made from roughly 540 ng of total RNA. Sequencing libraries for TCR beta derived from three nested multiplex PCR rounds that used slightly modified ARM-PCR. Investigators reported that the first two PCR rounds, at roughly 11 cycles each, used TRBV1-TRBV30 forward primers with a C-beta reverse primer. TCRdb itself ran the multiplex PCR reads through MiXCR, one entry per CDR3 protein. The profile shows 320,000 or so distinct CDR3 sequences, 65% of them singletons.

The TCR comes from a man between 40 and 49 years old with primary liver carcinoma and hepatitis B virus infection. The chain is built from TRBV6-2 or TRBV6-3 and TRBJ2-7, with TRBD2 matching 7 bases. Sequencing was done on a sample of peripheral blood. Here the CDR3 DNA reads TGTGCCAGCAGTTTAGTGGGAGGGAGGGAGCAGTACTTC. It codes for CASSLVGGREQYF.